Below, 30 T cell receptor beta chains from the same sample are listed, as sequenced in a study of T cells in tuberculosis (dated by TCRdb to 2016 to 2018). Receptor libraries were prepared by the immunoSEQ multiplex PCR assay. Imported from immuneACCESS, the table was reduced by TCRdb to in-frame sequences with V and J called. These copies leave out some clones; in studies compared against another copy, an unresolved V gene accounts for under half, and the cause of the remainder is not known. The table for this sample lists roughly 34,000 clones; 95% to 97% of them were counted only once. The ten biggest clones cover approximately 6.2% of the sample. Sequences were obtained from PBMCs. Receptor source: a donor aged 10 to 29 with latent tuberculosis or without tuberculosis infection.

V and J are TRBV18 and TRBJ1-5, with 7 positions matching TRBD1. CDR1 is KGHSH, CDR2 LQKENI, per germline. This CDR3 contains 16 residues. Trimming at V came to 6 bases and at J to 3 bases, leaving 11 bases not matched to a gene. As DNA, the CDR3 is TGTGCCAGCTCCCCCGGACAGGAGATTTCCAATCAGCCCCAGCATTTT. The encoded protein is CASSPGQEISNQPQHF.

The DNA for the CDR3 is TGCGCCAGCAGCTTGGCAGGGACAGGGGGATTTGGGAGTGAAAAACTGTTTTTT. It is translated as CASSLAGTGGFGSEKLFF. The chain employs TRBV5-1 and TRBJ1-4; 11 positions match TRBD1. CDR3 length equals 18 residues. Trimming took 0 bases from V and 7 from J; bases not matched to a gene: 11. Germline V gives CDR1 SGHRS, CDR2 YFSETQ.

The V and J genes are TRBV2 and TRBJ2-2, with TRBD1 as a possible D gene (6 bases). With 0 bases removed from V and 11 bases from J, the gap between germline ends came to 13 bases. Germline V gene lookup returns CDR1 SNHLY and CDR2 FYNNEI. The CDR3 is 14 amino acids. The CDR3 nucleotides are TGTGCCAGCAGTGAAGCCACAGGGAGTGGAGAGCTGTTTTTT. Amino acids: CASSEATGSGELFF.

This chain joins TRBV10-3 and TRBJ2-5; tentative D call: TRBD1 (5 bases). This CDR3 contains 13 residues. Trimming cost V 7 bases and J 5 bases, with 14 bases left between them. Per germline, CDR1 ENHRY and CDR2 SYGVKD. CDR3: CAIMGHAEETQYF. The CDR3 DNA follows: TGTGCCATCATGGGGCATGCTGAGGAGACCCAGTACTTC.

CDR3 sequence (DNA): TGTGCCAGCAGTTTCAGGGGATATGGTCAGCCCCAGCATTTT. Its translation: CASSFRGYGQPQHF. The genes are TRBV27 and TRBJ1-5; D is perhaps TRBD1 (6 bases). The CDR3 has 14 residues. Germline loops: CDR1 MNHEY, CDR2 SMNVEV (reference sequence). Trimming cost V 3 bases and J 6 bases, with 12 bases left between them.

V is TRBV28 and J is TRBJ1-2; the match to TRBD1 covers 8 bases. Germline assignment: CDR1 MDHEN and CDR2 SYDVKM. The V segment lost 5 bases and the J segment 4 bases; nucleotides outside the gene matches: 6. There are 14 residues in the CDR3. CDR3 sequence (DNA): TGTGCCAGCAGTGCGACGACAGGGGCCTATGGCTACACCTTC. This translates into CASSATTGAYGYTF.

This clone was found once. V gene TRBV19 combines with J gene TRBJ1-4; D unresolved. V was shortened by 6 bases and J by 8 bases, with 13 bases between the two germline ends. The CDR3 runs 13 residues. Germline CDR1 and CDR2: LNHDA and SQIVND (reference sequence). The CDR3 spells CASSRALEEKLFF. CDR3 coding DNA: TGTGCCAGTAGCAGAGCTCTAGAAGAAAAACTGTTTTTT.

The chain combines TRBV12-5 with TRBJ1-1, with D unclear. V was shortened by 5 bases and J by 0 bases, with 4 bases between the two germline ends. Germline V gives CDR1 LGHNT, CDR2 FRNRAP. The CDR3 spans 12 residues. The CDR3 spells CASGIMNTEAFF. The CDR3 bases are TGTGCTAGTGGTATTATGAACACTGAAGCTTTCTTT.

The chain is built from TRBV28 and TRBJ2-7, with D possibly being TRBD1 (6 bases). CDR3 length: 12 amino acids. Trimming took off 5 bases at V and 5 bases at J, with 10 bases between the two ends. Germline-derived CDR1 and CDR2 are MDHEN and SYDVKM. CDR3 in amino acids: CASSRYRDEQYF. The CDR3 DNA follows: TGTGCCAGCAGTCGATACAGGGACGAGCAGTACTTC.

This rearrangement joins TRBV10-2 to TRBJ1-2, with a possible D match to TRBD1 (5 bases). Per the germline V gene, CDR1 is WSHSY and CDR2 is SAAADI. There are 15 residues in the CDR3. Trimming removed 6 bases from V and 5 bases from J, with 19 bases in between. In nucleotides, the CDR3 is TGCGCCAGCAGAGACCTTGATCCTCGGGGGTATGGCTACACCTTC. Its translation is CASRDLDPRGYGYTF.

This chain connects TRBV4-1 to TRBJ2-5, with D uncertain. The CDR3 length is 15 residues. Germline V gives CDR1 MGHRA, CDR2 YSYEKL. Trimming cost V 1 base and J 0 bases, with 9 bases left between them. This CDR3 is CASSQGGSNQETQYF. The DNA of the CDR3 is TGCGCCAGCAGCCAAGGAGGCAGCAACCAAGAGACCCAGTACTTC.

The J gene is TRBJ2-7, the V gene TRBV29-1, with 12 bases matching TRBD2. Unmatched junction bases numbered 4, after V lost 4 bases and J lost 0 bases. The CDR3 covers 15 residues. CDR1 and CDR2 (germline): SQVTM, ANQGSEA. The CDR3 DNA is TGCAGCGTTGTGGGACTAGCGGGTAGCTCCTACGAGCAGTACTTC. Translated, it gives CSVVGLAGSSYEQYF.

J is TRBJ2-7 and V is TRBV28; D gene unclear. CDR3 size: 15 residues. The V and J ends lost 2 bases and 0 bases respectively, with 11 bases between them. In germline, CDR1 is MDHEN, CDR2 SYDVKM. For the CDR3, the DNA is TGTGCCAGCAGTTTACCGGCTAGACCCTCCTACGAGCAGTACTTC. It translates to CASSLPARPSYEQYF.

The chain combines TRBV29-1 with TRBJ2-7; TRBD2 is a possible D gene (6 bases). Trimming pared 4 bases from V and 2 bases from J, leaving 12 bases between. This CDR3 spans 13 amino acids. Germline-derived CDR1 and CDR2 are SQVTM and ANQGSEA. The CDR3: CSVVGGRAYEQYF. The CDR3 DNA sequence: TGCAGCGTTGTGGGGGGAAGGGCCTACGAGCAGTACTTC.

The chain has TRBV4-1 and TRBJ2-4; 10 bases fit TRBD1. V lost 5 bases to trimming and J lost 0 bases; unmatched junction nucleotides: 4. Germline CDR1 and CDR2: MGHRA and YSYEKL. The CDR3 runs to 16 residues. CDR3 nucleotides: TGCGCCAGCAGCGCGGGACAGGGGTTAGCCAAAAACATTCAGTACTTC. This codes for CASSAGQGLAKNIQYF.

The CDR3 DNA is TGTGCCAGCAGCCGAACCGGGACAGGGTCCTACGAGCAGTACTTC. Encoded protein: CASSRTGTGSYEQYF. The chain couples TRBV9 to TRBJ2-7; 9 bases fit TRBD1. The CDR3 runs to 15 residues. V gave up 4 bases and J gave up 1 base; unmatched junction bases: 6. Germline values: CDR1 SGDLS, CDR2 YYNGEE.

The rearrangement links TRBV6-1 to TRBJ2-5; D is unclear. The CDR3 is 14 residues long. Trimming pared 4 bases from V and 2 bases from J, leaving 11 bases between. Looked up from germline, CDR1 is MNHNS and CDR2 is SASEGT. CDR3 in amino acids: CASSVTGNQETQYF. The CDR3 bases are TGTGCCAGCAGTGTCACTGGTAATCAAGAGACCCAGTACTTC.

The chain employs TRBV2 and TRBJ2-3; no clear D. Trimming left V 3 bases short and J 0 bases short, with 7 bases between. Germline assignment: CDR1 SNHLY and CDR2 FYNNEI. The CDR3 has 14 residues. The CDR3 DNA follows: TGTGCCAGCAGTGACAGTTATAGCACAGATACGCAGTATTTT. Protein: CASSDSYSTDTQYF.

The chain combines TRBV10-2 with TRBJ2-1; 9 bases match TRBD1. Germline CDR1 WSHSY, CDR2 SAAADI. V shed 6 bases and J 4 bases; nucleotides not matched to a gene: 7. This CDR3 contains 15 residues. The chain's CDR3 is CASRGDRGLYNEQFF. The CDR3 DNA sequence: TGCGCCAGCAGAGGAGACAGGGGGTTATACAATGAGCAGTTCTTC.

The rearrangement uses TRBV5-1 and TRBJ1-4; 8 positions match TRBD1. Trimming removed 4 bases from V and 3 bases from J; junction bases left unmatched: 11. The CDR3 consists of 17 residues. From germline, CDR1 is SGHRS and CDR2 YFSETQ. The CDR3 nucleotides read TGCGCCAGCAGCCGCGTCGACAGGGGTCGAGCTAATGAAAAACTGTTTTTT. Protein: CASSRVDRGRANEKLFF.

V gene TRBV18 combines with J gene TRBJ1-1; no clear D gene. The V and J ends lost 2 bases and 0 bases respectively, with 13 bases between them. The V gene's germline CDR1 is KGHSH and CDR2 LQKENI. This CDR3 comprises 16 residues. CDR3 DNA: TGTGCCAGCTCACCAGGGGAGGGAAGGGTGAACACTGAAGCTTTCTTT. Protein: CASSPGEGRVNTEAFF.

CDR3 residues: CASSVLPSSGGTDTQYF. CDR3 nucleotides: TGTGCCAGCAGCGTCCTTCCATCTAGCGGGGGCACAGATACGCAGTATTTT. V usage is TRBV9 and J usage is TRBJ2-3, with TRBD2 identical over 9 bases. V was pared by 2 bases and J by 1 base, with 8 bases of the junction left unmatched. The germline CDR1 and CDR2 sequences are SGDLS and YYNGEE. This CDR3 has 17 amino acids.

The chain links TRBV7-6 to TRBJ2-7, with 15 positions matching TRBD2. CDR3 size: 16 residues. Trimming at V came to 6 bases and at J to 2 bases, leaving 5 bases not matched to a gene. Germline V gene sequence: CDR1 SGHVS, CDR2 FNYEAQ. In nucleotides, the CDR3 is TGTGCCAGCAGGGCTGGGACTAGCGGGAGGACCTACGAGCAGTACTTC. This encodes CASRAGTSGRTYEQYF.

The genes are TRBV14 and TRBJ1-1; TRBD1 matches at 10 bases. Per germline, CDR1 SGHDN and CDR2 FVKESK. V lost 3 bases and J lost 5; bases outside the gene matches: 6. This CDR3 has 15 residues. The DNA of the CDR3 is TGTGCCAGCAGCCAGGGAGACAGGGGGCATACTGAAGCTTTCTTT. Its protein product is CASSQGDRGHTEAFF.

V and J are TRBV5-1 and TRBJ1-4; TRBD1 agrees at 9 bases. The V and J ends lost 3 bases and 0 bases, in that order; junction bases with no gene match: 3. The CDR3 loop spans 16 amino acids. CDR1 is SGHRS, CDR2 YFSETQ, per germline. The CDR3 loop is CASSSGQGATNEKLFF. Written as DNA, the CDR3 is TGCGCCAGCAGCTCGGGACAGGGTGCAACTAATGAAAAACTGTTTTTT. Looking up the rest from reference TRBV5-1 and TRBJ1-4 gives the full variable domain: KAGVTQTPRYLIKTRGQQVTLSCSPISGHRSVSWYQQTPGQGLQFLFEYFSETQRNKGNFPGRFSGRQFSNSRSEMNVSTLELGDSALYLCASSSGQGATNEKLFFGSGTQLSVL.

V gene TRBV5-6 combines with J gene TRBJ1-1, with 8 bases identical to TRBD1. Germline V gene lookup returns CDR1 SGHDT and CDR2 YYEEEE. The CDR3 consists of 14 residues. J gave up 1 base and V 4 bases, and 3 bases lay outside the gene matches. CDR3 DNA sequence: TGTGCCAGCAGCCGACAGGGGCGGAACACTGAAGCTTTCTTT. Protein: CASSRQGRNTEAFF. Drawing the rest from reference TRBV5-6 and TRBJ1-1, the complete variable domain is DAGVTQSPTHLIKTRGQQVTLRCSPKSGHDTVSWYQQALGQGPQFIFQYYEEEERQRGNFPDRFSGHQFPNYSSELNVNALLLGDSALYLCASSRQGRNTEAFFGQGTRLTVV.

The chain uses TRBV9 and TRBJ1-4; tentatively, D is TRBD1 (5 bases). Trimming left V 1 base short and J 7 bases short, with 14 bases between. CDR3 length: 15 residues. In germline, CDR1 is SGDLS, CDR2 YYNGEE. CDR3 sequence reads: CASSVSGFLGEKLFF. The CDR3 DNA sequence: TGTGCCAGCAGCGTATCAGGGTTTCTAGGTGAAAAACTGTTTTTT. The full variable domain, its missing parts supplied by reference TRBV9 and TRBJ1-4, is DSGVTQTPKHLITATGQRVTLRCSPRSGDLSVYWYQQSLDQGLQFLIQYYNGEERAKGNILERFSAQQFPDLHSELNLSSLELGDSALYFCASSVSGFLGEKLFFGSGTQLSVL.

V is TRBV28 and J is TRBJ2-7; D perhaps matches TRBD2 (7 bases). The CDR3 has 16 amino acids. Germline loops: CDR1 MDHEN, CDR2 SYDVKM. V was clipped by 5 bases and J by 0 bases, with 17 bases between them. The CDR3 loop is CASSTLGGVLSYEQYF. CDR3 nucleotides: TGTGCCAGCAGTACCCTAGGGGGGGTCCTCTCCTACGAGCAGTACTTC.

This chain connects TRBV6-1 to TRBJ1-2; 8 nucleotides align to TRBD1. V trimming: 4 bases; J trimming: 6 bases; junction bases outside the gene matches: 10. CDR3 length: 15 residues. Germline-derived CDR1 and CDR2 are MNHNS and SASEGT. Here the CDR3 reads CASSVLAGGRDGYTF. The CDR3 coding sequence is TGTGCCAGCAGTGTTTTGGCAGGGGGCAGGGATGGCTACACCTTC.

The chain links TRBV28 to TRBJ2-5; 7 nucleotides match TRBD2. This CDR3 contains 16 residues. J lost 5 bases, V lost 5 bases, and 14 bases had no gene match. The germline V gene has CDR1 MDHEN and CDR2 SYDVKM. DNA for the CDR3: TGTGCCAGCAGTCACCAGGGAGGGACTAATAAGGAGACCCAGTACTTC. It is translated as CASSHQGGTNKETQYF. Supplemented by reference TRBV28 and TRBJ2-5, the full variable domain reads DVKVTQSSRYLVKRTGEKVFLECVQDMDHENMFWYRQDPGLGLRLIYFSYDVKMKEKGDIPEGYSVSREKKERFSLILESASTNQTSMYLCASSHQGGTNKETQYFGPGTRLLVL.